This paragraph covers one TCR beta chain sequence. Its matching antigen is unknown. Each of the donors was a healthy bone marrow donor. V was pared by 8 bases and J by 8 bases, with 7 bases of the junction left unmatched. Germline V gene sequence: CDR1 SNHLY, CDR2 FYNNEI. The CDR3 runs 14 residues. This sample is drawn from a study of cytomegalovirus exposure and HLA in healthy donors. Study-wide results and limits: The authors listed some 150 TCR beta chains as cytomegalovirus-associated.

PCR involved 60 Vbeta and 13 Jbeta primers. The method was immunoSEQ multiplex PCR; TCRdb's version includes in-frame clones alone and lacks a portion of them. The data contain tens of thousands of clones, 81% of them singletons. The chain has TRBV2 and TRBJ2-1; 12 nucleotides align to TRBD2. The sequence came from a girl aged 2 to 9 in good health and CMV-seropositive. Sequencing was carried out using PBMCs. CDR3 in DNA: TGTGCCAGCGCACCTAGCGGGAGGGCACATGAGCAGTTCTTC. This encodes CASAPSGRAHEQFF.